This T cell receptor beta chain was retrieved from a study of cytomegalovirus exposure and HLA in healthy donors. Overall study context: From donors who were HLA-typed, an early data release held 80 million to 85 million unique TCRs. Study-level findings and limits: There were reportedly fewer N-insertions in an Asian-associated ancestry cluster than the roughly 670-donor mean, in a later analysis.

The germline CDR1 and CDR2 sequences are SGDLS and YYNGEE. The CDR3 is made up of 15 amino acids. The germline V and J ends were trimmed by 0 bases and 0 bases, with 7 bases remaining between them. Primers for the PCR totalled 60 Vbeta and 13 Jbeta. This table comes from immunoSEQ multiplex PCR, and its TCRdb copy is limited to in-frame clones, with some not included. The sample contains over 150,000 clones, over 70% of which appear only once. Notes on this clone: Its antigen is undetermined.

The TCR comes from a woman aged 25 to 39 in good health and CMV-seropositive. The chain combines TRBV9 with TRBJ2-1, with D unresolved. Material for sequencing was PBMCs. CDR3 coding DNA: TGTGCCAGCAGCGTAGACATCAGCTCCTACAATGAGCAGTTCTTC. Protein sequence: CASSVDISSYNEQFF.